This T cell receptor beta chain was documented in a study of shared clonotypes between healthy human individuals. Study details: Each donor had three CD4 naive, three CD4 memory, two CD8 naive and one CD8 memory plate.

The assay was immunoSEQ multiplex PCR, and TCRdb's table has in-frame clones only and misses some. This repertoire shows some 500,000 clones, approximately 95% found once; its top ten account for approximately 0.06%. V lost 3 bases, J lost 5 bases, and 10 bases lay in between. The CDR3 is 14 amino acids. Germline V gene lookup returns CDR1 MDHEN and CDR2 SYDVKM. In this sample, this clone turned up once. Source material: naive CD4+ T cells sorted from blood. Subset given: CD45RA+ positively selected. This chain joins TRBV28 and TRBJ2-2; D gene uncertain. The clonotype originates from a woman in her thirties in good health. In DNA, the CDR3 is TGTGCCAGCAGTTTTGGGGTTCTGACCGGGGAGCTGTTTTTT. This translates into CASSFGVLTGELFF.